A selection of T cell receptor beta chains follows, all from one sample in a study of Ad26.COV2.S vaccination and SARS-CoV-2 variants. Sequenced by immunoSEQ multiplex PCR; TCRdb stores in-frame clones only, minus some. In the table there are approximately 300,000 clones, roughly 80% of which are singletons. The material sequenced was peripheral blood, taken in a trial of Ad26.COV2.S vaccine versus placebo. The source of these receptors is a person aged 18-65 years who received the Ad26.COV2.S COVID-19 vaccine or a placebo. CDR3s include the opening cysteine and the closing phenylalanine or tryptophan. A D gene is named only where the DNA matches it firmly. Only some rows state a clone size, as once, few, many or a class for expanded clones.

V gene: TRBV6-5; D gene: TRBD1; clone size: NA; J gene: TRBJ1-5; CDR3 DNA: TGTGCCAGCAGTACGGGACAGGGAAGATACCAGCCCCAGCATTTT; CDR3 protein: CASSTGQGRYQPQHF
V gene: TRBV10-3; D gene: NA; clone size: NA; J gene: TRBJ2-1; CDR3 DNA: TGTGCCATCCAGAAGGGTGGCGATGAGCAGTTCTTC; CDR3 protein: CAIQKGGDEQFF
V gene: TRBV11-2; D gene: NA; clone size: NA; J gene: TRBJ1-1; CDR3 DNA: TGTGCCAGCAGCTCTCGGAGTCAGAAGAACACTGAAGCTTTCTTT; CDR3 protein: CASSSRSQKNTEAFF
V gene: TRBV10-3; D gene: TRBD1; clone size: NA; J gene: TRBJ2-5; CDR3 DNA: TGTGCCATCAGTGGTAAGGGGGACAGTTCATATCAAGAGACCCAGTACTTC; CDR3 protein: CAISGKGDSSYQETQYF
V gene: TRBV5-1; D gene: TRBD1; clone size: once; J gene: TRBJ2-7; CDR3 DNA: TGCGCCAGCAAAAGGACAGGTGGCTACGAGCAGTACTTC; CDR3 protein: CASKRTGGYEQYF
V gene: TRBV7-3; D gene: TRBD1; clone size: once; J gene: TRBJ2-2; CDR3 DNA: TGTGCCAGCAGCCCAATAGTGGGACAGGGGAACACCGGGGAGCTGTTTTTT; CDR3 protein: CASSPIVGQGNTGELFF
V gene: TRBV19; D gene: TRBD1; clone size: NA; J gene: TRBJ1-2; CDR3 DNA: TGTGCCAGTAGTACCTGGACAGGGGACGACTATGGCTACACCTTC; CDR3 protein: CASSTWTGDDYGYTF
V gene: TRBV23-1; D gene: TRBD2; clone size: NA; J gene: TRBJ2-7; CDR3 DNA: TGCGCCCTAGTCCCGGGACTAGCGGGGGGGATAACCTACGAGCAGTACTTC; CDR3 protein: CALVPGLAGGITYEQYF
V gene: TRBV28; D gene: TRBD1; clone size: NA; J gene: TRBJ1-2; CDR3 DNA: TGTGCCAGCAGTCCGTCGACAGGGGGCGGGTATGGCTACACCTTC; CDR3 protein: CASSPSTGGGYGYTF
V gene: TRBV9; D gene: TRBD1; clone size: NA; J gene: TRBJ2-7; CDR3 DNA: TGTGCCAGCAGCCCAGGGACAGGCAATAGCTACGAGCAGTACTTC; CDR3 protein: CASSPGTGNSYEQYF
V gene: TRBV19; D gene: TRBD1; clone size: NA; J gene: TRBJ2-7; CDR3 DNA: TGTGCCAGTAGTTCGGGGACAGGGAAGAACAGCTACGAGCAGTACTTC; CDR3 protein: CASSSGTGKNSYEQYF
V gene: TRBV12-3/TRBV12-4; D gene: NA; clone size: NA; J gene: TRBJ1-1; CDR3 DNA: TGTGCCAGCATCGATTGGAACACTGAAGCTTTCTTT; CDR3 protein: CASIDWNTEAFF
V gene: TRBV19; D gene: TRBD1; clone size: NA; J gene: TRBJ1-1; CDR3 DNA: TGTGCCAGTAGTATGTGGGGACAGGCGCTTATGAACACTGAAGCTTTCTTT; CDR3 protein: CASSMWGQALMNTEAFF
V gene: TRBV19; D gene: NA; clone size: NA; J gene: TRBJ2-1; CDR3 DNA: TGTGCCAGTAGTGTCCTCTCTACCGGGACTGGATACAATGAGCAGTTCTTC; CDR3 protein: CASSVLSTGTGYNEQFF
V gene: TRBV5-4; D gene: NA; clone size: NA; J gene: TRBJ1-2; CDR3 DNA: TGTGCCAGCAGCTCCTCATTCCTCAAGGCCTATGGCTACACCTTC; CDR3 protein: CASSSSFLKAYGYTF
V gene: TRBV5-1; D gene: NA; clone size: many; J gene: TRBJ2-2; CDR3 DNA: TGCGCCAGCAGCGAAGGACAGATTAACACCGGGGAGCTGTTTTTT; CDR3 protein: CASSEGQINTGELFF
V gene: TRBV30; D gene: NA; clone size: NA; J gene: TRBJ1-1; CDR3 DNA: TGTGCCTGGAGTCTGGCAGGTGGAATGAACACTGAAGCTTTCTTT; CDR3 protein: CAWSLAGGMNTEAFF
V gene: TRBV5-5; D gene: NA; clone size: NA; J gene: TRBJ2-7; CDR3 DNA: TGTGCCAGCAGCTTGATGGGGGCCGGGGGCTACGAGCAGTACTTC; CDR3 protein: CASSLMGAGGYEQYF
V gene: TRBV5-1; D gene: TRBD1; clone size: NA; J gene: TRBJ1-2; CDR3 DNA: TGCGCCAGCAGCTTCGGACAGGGGGGTATTCAAGCTTGGGGCTACACCTTC; CDR3 protein: CASSFGQGGIQAWGYTF
V gene: TRBV7-2; D gene: NA; clone size: NA; J gene: TRBJ2-3; CDR3 DNA: TGTGCCAGCAGCCTTTACACAGATACGCAGTATTTT; CDR3 protein: CASSLYTDTQYF
V gene: TRBV28; D gene: TRBD1; clone size: NA; J gene: TRBJ1-1; CDR3 DNA: TGTGCCAGCAGATTAGACAGGGCAGGGACTGAAGCTTTCTTT; CDR3 protein: CASRLDRAGTEAFF
V gene: TRBV12-3/TRBV12-4; D gene: NA; clone size: NA; J gene: TRBJ2-7; CDR3 DNA: TGTGCCAGCAGTTTAATGCGCTACGAGCAGTACTTC; CDR3 protein: CASSLMRYEQYF
V gene: TRBV10-3; D gene: NA; clone size: NA; J gene: TRBJ1-5; CDR3 DNA: TGTGCCATCAGTGAGTGGGGGGGTAGCAATCAGCCCCAGCATTTT; CDR3 protein: CAISEWGGSNQPQHF
V gene: TRBV10-3; D gene: TRBD1; clone size: NA; J gene: TRBJ2-4; CDR3 DNA: TGTGCCATCAGTGAAGGGACAGGGGGAGGCATTCAGTACTTC; CDR3 protein: CAISEGTGGGIQYF
V gene: TRBV7-9; D gene: TRBD2; clone size: once; J gene: TRBJ2-1; CDR3 DNA: TGTGCCAGCACCCTTAGGCTAGCGGGGGCCAATGAGCAGTTCTTC; CDR3 protein: CASTLRLAGANEQFF
V gene: TRBV9; D gene: NA; clone size: NA; J gene: TRBJ1-1; CDR3 DNA: TGTGCCAGCAGCGTAGCCCCATGGGGCAGGAACACTGAAGCTTTCTTT; CDR3 protein: CASSVAPWGRNTEAFF
V gene: TRBV18; D gene: TRBD1; clone size: NA; J gene: TRBJ1-2; CDR3 DNA: TGTGCCAGCTCACCACTACCCCCAACCGGGACAGGGTATGGCTACACCTTC; CDR3 protein: CASSPLPPTGTGYGYTF
V gene: TRBV7-9; D gene: NA; clone size: many; J gene: TRBJ1-1; CDR3 DNA: TGTGCCAGCAGCTTACCCGTTGGGGCCAGGAACACTGAAGCTTTCTTT; CDR3 protein: CASSLPVGARNTEAFF
V gene: TRBV6-1; D gene: NA; clone size: NA; J gene: TRBJ1-5; CDR3 DNA: TGTGCCAGCAGTGACAGCGGGGCTTCTGTGATTAGGAATCAGCCCCAGCATTTT; CDR3 protein: CASSDSGASVIRNQPQHF
V gene: TRBV5-6; D gene: TRBD1; clone size: NA; J gene: TRBJ2-3; CDR3 DNA: TGTGCCAGCTTTGGGGGACAGGGGTCGATTTGGGGTCCGGGTACGCAGTATTTT; CDR3 protein: CASFGGQGSIWGPGTQYF
V gene: TRBV30; D gene: NA; clone size: NA; J gene: TRBJ2-2; CDR3 DNA: TGTGCCTGGAGTCAAGGAGGGGTTGACACCGGGGAGCTGTTTTTT; CDR3 protein: CAWSQGGVDTGELFF
V gene: TRBV28; D gene: TRBD1; clone size: NA; J gene: TRBJ1-4; CDR3 DNA: TGTGCCAGCACCTACGACAGGGGTAATGAAAAACTGTTTTTT; CDR3 protein: CASTYDRGNEKLFF
V gene: TRBV9; D gene: TRBD1; clone size: NA; J gene: TRBJ1-2; CDR3 DNA: TGTGCCAGCAGCGGAGCCCGGGACAGGGTCTACTATGGCTACACCTTC; CDR3 protein: CASSGARDRVYYGYTF